This TCR beta chain comes out of a study of long-term antiretroviral therapy in people with HIV. Regarding the study as a whole: Neither ART adherence, viral resistance nor therapy changes were documented. Even long-term ART left TRB diversity below transplant donor controls, despite gains.

V was cut by 3 bases and J by 3 bases, with 14 bases left in between. CDR3 size: 15 residues. Germline lookup yields CDR1 ENHRY and CDR2 SYGVKD. immunoSEQ v3.0 was run at survey level. In sequencing, roughly 40,000-50,000 T-cell genomes per sample were targeted. Method: immunoSEQ multiplex PCR; TCRdb's copy keeps in-frame clones and lacks some. The sample includes about 22,000 clones, 65% to 85% of them seen just once. As for this clone: Antigen: not known.

The J gene is TRBJ1-2, the V gene TRBV10-3; TRBD1 might be the D (5 bases). Sequencing was performed on unsorted PBMCs, taken about 21 months before starting antiretroviral therapy. This TCR came from a woman between 40 and 55 years old with HIV. The CDR3 sequence is CAISDLGEQDYGYTF. For the CDR3, the DNA is TGTGCCATCAGTGATTTGGGGGAACAGGACTATGGCTACACCTTC.